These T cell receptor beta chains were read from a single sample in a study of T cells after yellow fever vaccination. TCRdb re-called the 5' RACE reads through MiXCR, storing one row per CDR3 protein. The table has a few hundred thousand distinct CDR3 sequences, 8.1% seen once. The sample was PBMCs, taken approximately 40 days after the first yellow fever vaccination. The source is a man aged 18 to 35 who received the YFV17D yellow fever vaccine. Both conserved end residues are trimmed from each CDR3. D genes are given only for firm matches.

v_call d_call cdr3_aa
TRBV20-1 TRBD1 SARRPRQGIYGYNEQF
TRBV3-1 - ASSQDPRYYGYT
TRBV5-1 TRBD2 ASSLARLAGQETQY
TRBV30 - AWSVHSGANVLT
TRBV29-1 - SGAQGRGYT
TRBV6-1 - ASSPSSRNYGYT
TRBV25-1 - ASSEHYTDTQY
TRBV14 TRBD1 ASSQAQGVVAF
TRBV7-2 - ASSPPRSYNEQF
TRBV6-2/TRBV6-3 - ASRPAWEDYGYT
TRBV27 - ASSFKGANYGYT
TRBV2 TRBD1 ASSHPADRATDTQY
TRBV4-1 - ASSQEPSVITQY
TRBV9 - ASSAYPNTGELF